A single sample is the source of the 13 T cell receptor beta chains below, sequenced in a study of cytomegalovirus exposure and HLA in healthy donors. PCR employed 60 Vbeta and 13 Jbeta primers. Some clones are missing from TCRdb's copy, which holds only in-frame ones; the method was immunoSEQ multiplex PCR. This repertoire includes about 41,000 clones. The sample consisted of PBMCs. The receptors derive from a man aged 30 to 39 in good health and CMV-seronegative.

The chain joins TRBV5-1 to TRBJ2-7, with D maybe TRBD2 (6 bases). Germline loops: CDR1 SGHRS, CDR2 YFSETQ. Trimming shortened V by 2 bases and J by 2 bases, and 23 bases separated the two germline ends. The CDR3 has 18 residues. CDR3 in DNA: TGCGCCAGCAGCTTAAAAATGCCGACCGGGGGTCATGCCTACGAGCAGTACTTC. It translates to CASSLKMPTGGHAYEQYF. Supplemented by reference TRBV5-1 and TRBJ2-7, the full variable domain reads KAGVTQTPRYLIKTRGQQVTLSCSPISGHRSVSWYQQTPGQGLQFLFEYFSETQRNKGNFPGRFSGRQFSNSRSEMNVSTLELGDSALYLCASSLKMPTGGHAYEQYFGPGTRLTVT.

V usage is TRBV6-5 and J usage is TRBJ1-2; 7 bases are shared with TRBD1. With 4 bases clipped from V and 7 bases from J, the junction kept 9 bases outside the gene matches. The CDR3 has 14 amino acids. The germline gives CDR1 MNHEY, CDR2 SVGAGI. This chain's CDR3 is CASSFLTGSVGYTF. DNA of the CDR3: TGTGCCAGCAGTTTCCTGACAGGGTCGGTTGGCTACACCTTC.

The chain is built from TRBV6-1 and TRBJ2-1; TRBD2 matches at 11 bases. Unmatched junction bases numbered 6, after V lost 5 bases and J lost 9 bases. Per the germline V gene, CDR1 is MNHNS and CDR2 is SASEGT. There are 14 residues in the CDR3. CDR3: CASSKLAGGPEQFF. CDR3 nucleotides: TGTGCCAGCAGTAAGCTAGCGGGAGGACCTGAGCAGTTCTTC.

The chain recombines TRBV6-1 with TRBJ1-4; 10 bases agree with TRBD1. The V and J ends lost 10 bases and 10 bases, in that order; junction bases with no gene match: 6. The CDR3 runs 12 residues. CDR1 and CDR2 from the germline V gene are MNHNS and SASEGT. CDR3 bases: TGTGCCACCCCTTGGGACAGGGGAAAACTGTTTTTT. As protein: CATPWDRGKLFF.

This chain links TRBV9 with TRBJ2-4, with a tentative D call TRBD2 (5 bases). Germline CDR1 and CDR2: SGDLS and YYNGEE. The CDR3 totals 15 residues. Trimming left V 0 bases short and J 2 bases short, with 9 bases between. Here the CDR3 reads CASSVGTGTKNIQYF. CDR3 DNA sequence: TGTGCCAGCAGCGTAGGGACTGGAACCAAAAACATTCAGTACTTC.

This chain links TRBV11-2 with TRBJ1-2; tentatively, D is TRBD1 (5 bases). The V gene's germline CDR1 is SGHAT and CDR2 FQNNGV. V dropped 0 bases and J dropped 2 bases, with 13 bases sitting between them. This CDR3 contains 16 residues. CDR3 sequence: CASSLDGAGPNYGYTF. In nucleotides, the CDR3 is TGTGCCAGCAGCTTAGATGGCGCAGGGCCCAACTATGGCTACACCTTC. Variable domain in full (rest from reference TRBV11-2 and TRBJ1-2): EAGVAQSPRYKIIEKRQSVAFWCNPISGHATLYWYQQILGQGPKLLIQFQNNGVVDDSQLPKDRFSAERLKGVDSTLKIQPAKLEDSAVYLCASSLDGAGPNYGYTFGSGTRLTVV.

The genes are TRBV5-1 and TRBJ2-7, with D maybe TRBD2 (6 bases). The CDR3 spans 15 residues. The germline CDR1 and CDR2 sequences are SGHRS and YFSETQ. V shed 5 bases and J shed 2 bases, with 17 bases lying between them. CDR3 residues: CASRTASGSPYEQYF. The CDR3, as DNA: TGCGCCAGCAGAACCGCATCCGGGAGTCCCTACGAGCAGTACTTC.

The chain recombines TRBV7-7 with TRBJ2-1, with 13 bases matching TRBD2. In germline, CDR1 is SSHAT, CDR2 FNYEAQ (reference sequence). The CDR3 loop spans 16 amino acids. V was clipped by 1 base and J by 7 bases; unmatched bases: 4. The CDR3 reads CASSLGTSGRDNEQFF. CDR3 coding DNA: TGTGCCAGCAGCTTAGGGACTAGCGGGAGAGATAATGAGCAGTTCTTC.

The chain joins TRBV10-1 to TRBJ2-7; tentatively, D is TRBD1 (5 bases). V lost 5 bases to trimming and J lost 3 bases, with 8 bases between them. The CDR3 has 12 amino acids. Germline assignment: CDR1 WNHNN and CDR2 SYGVQD (reference sequence). In DNA, the CDR3 is TGCGCCAGCAGTCCGACAGTCTACGAGCAGTACTTC. Translation: CASSPTVYEQYF.

The J gene is TRBJ2-5, the V gene TRBV19, with 9 positions matching TRBD2. Looked up from germline, CDR1 is LNHDA and CDR2 is SQIVND (reference sequence). The length of the CDR3 is 15 residues. Trimming cost V 3 bases and J 0 bases; bases outside gene matches: 2. CDR3 DNA: TGTGCCAGTAGTATTTTAGCGGGGGACCAAGAGACCCAGTACTTC. It translates to CASSILAGDQETQYF. Filled out from reference TRBV19 and TRBJ2-5, the complete variable domain reads DGGITQSPKYLFRKEGQNVTLSCEQNLNHDAMYWYRQDPGQGLRLIYYSQIVNDFQKGDIAEGYSVSREKKESFPLTVTSAQKNPTAFYLCASSILAGDQETQYFGPGTRLLVL.

The rearrangement links TRBV19 to TRBJ2-7; D possibly corresponds to TRBD1 (5 bases). The germline gives CDR1 LNHDA, CDR2 SQIVND (reference sequence). The CDR3 totals 13 residues. Trimming took 3 bases from V and 3 from J, leaving 9 bases between them. CDR3 in DNA: TGTGCCAGTAGTATCGTTCAGGGCTACGAGCAGTACTTC. Its protein product is CASSIVQGYEQYF.

V is TRBV29-1 and J is TRBJ2-7; D is possibly TRBD1 (6 bases). With 4 bases removed from V and 2 bases from J, the gap between germline ends came to 15 bases. The CDR3 is made up of 14 amino acids. Germline CDR1 is SQVTM and CDR2 is ANQGSEA. CDR3 in DNA: TGCAGCGTTGTATGGGGACAAAGCGCCTACGAGCAGTACTTC. Its translation: CSVVWGQSAYEQYF.

The chain links TRBV6-5 to TRBJ2-7; perhaps TRBD2 as D (6 bases). The ends were cut back, 4 bases at V and 2 bases at J, with 9 bases in the middle. Germline values: CDR1 MNHEY, CDR2 SVGAGI. CDR3 length equals 13 residues. CDR3 nucleotide sequence: TGTGCCAGCAGTTCAAGGGAGGCCTACGAGCAGTACTTC. Translated, it gives CASSSREAYEQYF.